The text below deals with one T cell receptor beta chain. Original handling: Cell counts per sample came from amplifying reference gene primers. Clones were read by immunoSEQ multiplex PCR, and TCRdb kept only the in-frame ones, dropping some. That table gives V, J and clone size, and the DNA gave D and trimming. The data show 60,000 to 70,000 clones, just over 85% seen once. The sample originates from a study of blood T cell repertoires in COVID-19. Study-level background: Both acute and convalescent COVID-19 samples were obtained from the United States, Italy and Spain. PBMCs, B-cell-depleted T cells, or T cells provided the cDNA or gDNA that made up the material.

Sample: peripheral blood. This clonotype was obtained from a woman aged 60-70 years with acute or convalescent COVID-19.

CDR3 in amino acids: CATSGDAGDPYEQYF. CDR3 coding DNA: TGTGCCACCAGTGGGGATGCGGGAGACCCCTACGAGCAGTACTTC. The chain carries TRBV24-1 and TRBJ2-7; 7 bases match TRBD2. The ends lost 5 bases at V and 2 bases at J; junction bases unmatched: 8. The germline CDR1 and CDR2 sequences are KGHDR and SFDVKD. The CDR3 runs to 15 residues.